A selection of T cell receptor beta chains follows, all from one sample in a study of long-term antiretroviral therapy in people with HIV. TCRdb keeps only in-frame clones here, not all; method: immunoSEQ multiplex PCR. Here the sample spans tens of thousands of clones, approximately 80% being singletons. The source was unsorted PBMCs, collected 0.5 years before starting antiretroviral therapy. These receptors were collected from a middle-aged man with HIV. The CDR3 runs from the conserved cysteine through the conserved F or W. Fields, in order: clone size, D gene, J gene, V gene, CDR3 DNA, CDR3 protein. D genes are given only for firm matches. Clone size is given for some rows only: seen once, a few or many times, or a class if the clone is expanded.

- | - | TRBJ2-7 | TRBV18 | TGTGCCAGCTCACCTCCCGGGGGCCGGGAGCAGTACTTC | CASSPPGGREQYF
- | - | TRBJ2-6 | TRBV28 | TGTGCCAGCAGTCCCGGGACATACGTCTCTGGGGCCAACGTCCTGACTTTC | CASSPGTYVSGANVLTF
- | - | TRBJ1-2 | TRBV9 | TGTGCCAGCAGCCCCCTGGCGGTTAACTATGGCTACACCTTC | CASSPLAVNYGYTF
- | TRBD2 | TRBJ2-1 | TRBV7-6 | TGTGCCAGCAGCTTTACTAGCGGGGGGGCCGCTGAGCAGTTCTTC | CASSFTSGGAAEQFF
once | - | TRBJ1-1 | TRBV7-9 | TGTGCCAGCAGCTTATGGACTGGGAACACTGAAGCTTTCTTT | CASSLWTGNTEAFF
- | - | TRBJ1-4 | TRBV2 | TGTGCCAGCAGCTTGGGGTCCCTCCTCATGTTTTTT | CASSLGSLLMFF
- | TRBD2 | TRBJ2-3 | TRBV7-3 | TGTGCCAGCAGCTTAGGGGGTAGCGGGGGAGCAGATACGCAGTATTTT | CASSLGGSGGADTQYF
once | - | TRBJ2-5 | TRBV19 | TGTGCCAGTAGTATTACTATGGTAAAGAGAGAGACCCAGTACTTC | CASSITMVKRETQYF
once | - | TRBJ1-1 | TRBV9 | TGTGCCAGCAGCCCCCCGGGCGACACTGAAGCTTTCTTT | CASSPPGDTEAFF
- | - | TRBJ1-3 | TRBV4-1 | TGCGCCAGCAGCCAAGATAACAGAATCTCTGGAAACACCATATATTTT | CASSQDNRISGNTIYF
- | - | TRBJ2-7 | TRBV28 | TGTGCCAGCAGTTTAATCGCAGGGCACGAGCAGTACTTC | CASSLIAGHEQYF
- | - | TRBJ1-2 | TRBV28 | TGTGCCAGCAGTTTTGACTATGGCTACACCTTC | CASSFDYGYTF
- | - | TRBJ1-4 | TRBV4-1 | TGCGCCAGCAGCCAAGGGCCAGGGTGGGCTAATGAAAAACTGTTTTTT | CASSQGPGWANEKLFF
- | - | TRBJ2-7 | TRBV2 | TGTGCCAGCAGCAAGGACAGCTACGAGCAGTACTTC | CASSKDSYEQYF
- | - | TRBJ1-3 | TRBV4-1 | TGCGCCAGCAGCGCCTACAGGGCAGGAGACACCATATATTTT | CASSAYRAGDTIYF
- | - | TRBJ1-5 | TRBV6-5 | TGTGCCAGCAGTTACGCGGACAACCAGCCCCAGCATTTT | CASSYADNQPQHF
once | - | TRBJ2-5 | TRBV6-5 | TGTGCCAGCAGCCTCCGAGGCCCCGTTGAGACCCAGTACTTC | CASSLRGPVETQYF
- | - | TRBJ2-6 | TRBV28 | TGTGCCAGCAGTCCCGTACTGTTGGGGGGCACTGGGGCCAACGTCCTGACTTTC | CASSPVLLGGTGANVLTF
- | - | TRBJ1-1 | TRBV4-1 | TGCGCCAGCAGCCAAGATAAGGGAACTGAAGCTTTCTTT | CASSQDKGTEAFF
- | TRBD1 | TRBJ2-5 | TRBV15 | TGTGCCACCAGCAGTTGGACAGGGCAAGAGACCCAGTACTTC | CATSSWTGQETQYF
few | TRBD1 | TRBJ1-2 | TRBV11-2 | TGTGCCAGCAGCTTCCGGACAGGGGGCTCGAACTATGGCTACACCTTC | CASSFRTGGSNYGYTF
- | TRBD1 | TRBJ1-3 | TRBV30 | TGTGCCTGGAGCTCAGGGGGAGGAGGAAACACCATATATTTT | CAWSSGGGGNTIYF
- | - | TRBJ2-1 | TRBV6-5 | TGTGCCAGCAGCGTCCCGGGCCTCCCGAGGGAGCAGTTCTTC | CASSVPGLPREQFF
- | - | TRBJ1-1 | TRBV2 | TGTGCCAGCAGTCCACAGGGAGTAATGAACACTGAAGCTTTCTTT | CASSPQGVMNTEAFF
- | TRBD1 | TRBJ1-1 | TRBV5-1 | TGCGCCAGCAGGGCGACAGGGGCCACTGAAGCTTTCTTT | CASRATGATEAFF
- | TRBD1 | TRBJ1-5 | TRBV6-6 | TGTGCCAGCAGTTACCCGACAGGGTCAAACCAGCCCCAGCATTTT | CASSYPTGSNQPQHF
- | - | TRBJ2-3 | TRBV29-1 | TGCAGCGTTGAATTGCCTGGGATCTCAGATACGCAGTATTTT | CSVELPGISDTQYF
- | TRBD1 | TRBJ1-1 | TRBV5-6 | TGTGCCAGCAGCACCACAGGGGCCAACACTGAAGCTTTCTTT | CASSTTGANTEAFF
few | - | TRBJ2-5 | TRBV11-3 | TGTGCCAGCAGCTTAGTTGAGACCCAGTACTTC | CASSLVETQYF
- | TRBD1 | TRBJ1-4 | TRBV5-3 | TGTGCCAGAAGCGGGGGGACAGGGAATGAAAAACTGTTTTTT | CARSGGTGNEKLFF
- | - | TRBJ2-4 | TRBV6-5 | TGTGCCAGCAGCCCTCGTGGGGCGGTCAAAAACATTCAGTACTTC | CASSPRGAVKNIQYF
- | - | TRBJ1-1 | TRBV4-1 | TGCGCCAGCAGCCAACAGGCTGGACGAACTGAAGCTTTCTTT | CASSQQAGRTEAFF
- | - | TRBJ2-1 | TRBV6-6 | TGTGCCAGCAGGCACCCACTAGCTCCCAATGAGCAGTTCTTC | CASRHPLAPNEQFF
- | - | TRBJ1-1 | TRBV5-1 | TGCGCCAGCAACCTTGCGTCTGGGCCTAGAGGCACTGAAGCTTTCTTT | CASNLASGPRGTEAFF
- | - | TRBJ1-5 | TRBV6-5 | TGTGCCAGCAGTTACGGGGGCGGCCAGCCCCAGCATTTT | CASSYGGGQPQHF
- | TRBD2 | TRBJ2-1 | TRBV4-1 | TGCGCCAGCAGCCACTCTAGCGGGGGGGCTTCCTACAATGAGCAGTTCTTC | CASSHSSGGASYNEQFF
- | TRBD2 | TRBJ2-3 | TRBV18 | TGTGCCAGCTCACGCACAGCGGGGACCATCACAGATACGCAGTATTTT | CASSRTAGTITDTQYF
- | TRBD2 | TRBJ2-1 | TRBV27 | TGTGCCAGCAGTTTCGGGGGGTTGAATGAGCAGTTCTTC | CASSFGGLNEQFF
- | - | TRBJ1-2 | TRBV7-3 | TGTGCCAGCAGTCAAGCGGGGGGCTATGGCTACACCTTC | CASSQAGGYGYTF
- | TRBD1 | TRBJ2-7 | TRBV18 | TGTGCCAGCTCACCACCAAGTAAGACAGGGGGGATCTACGAGCAGTACTTC | CASSPPSKTGGIYEQYF
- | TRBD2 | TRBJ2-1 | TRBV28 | TGTGCCAGCAGTTCTAGCGGGCGGGGGGCCAATGAGCAGTTCTTC | CASSSSGRGANEQFF